The entry below gives a single T cell receptor beta chain sequence along with its context. Its antigen remains unknown. Method: immunoSEQ multiplex PCR; TCRdb's copy keeps in-frame clones and lacks some. The table shows 20,000 to 30,000 clones, with almost 70% occurring only once. Unmatched junction bases numbered 1, after V lost 1 base and J lost 5 bases. This CDR3 has 13 residues. Germline CDR1 SQVTM, CDR2 ANQGSEA. These data belong to a study of vaccination effects on CD4 cells after COVID-19. General observations from the study: Clones induced by infection and by vaccine showed marked clonal contraction late after vaccination.

Antigen-specific CD4+ T cells expanded by the ViraFEST assay with viral peptide pools were then sequenced. Cultured cells yielded isolated CD4+ T cells after 10 days. Of the BNT162b2 and mRNA-1273 vaccines, participants received two doses of one or the other. Previously uninfected by SARS-CoV-2, the vaccine recipients also showed negative nucleocapsid antibodies. A density of around 2 million PBMC per well was used; these cells were cultured with approximately 9.1 IU/ml IL-2 and roughly 10 ug/ml peptides. This sample comprised CD4+ T cells from PBMCs cultured with SARS-CoV-2 spike peptides, obtained after COVID-19 vaccination. The genes are TRBV29-1 and TRBJ1-1, with 10 bases that match TRBD1. The receptor's source is a human donor who received a COVID-19 vaccine. CDR3 loop: CSVEADRGTEAFF. The CDR3 coding sequence is TGCAGCGTTGAAGCGGACAGGGGGACTGAAGCTTTCTTT.